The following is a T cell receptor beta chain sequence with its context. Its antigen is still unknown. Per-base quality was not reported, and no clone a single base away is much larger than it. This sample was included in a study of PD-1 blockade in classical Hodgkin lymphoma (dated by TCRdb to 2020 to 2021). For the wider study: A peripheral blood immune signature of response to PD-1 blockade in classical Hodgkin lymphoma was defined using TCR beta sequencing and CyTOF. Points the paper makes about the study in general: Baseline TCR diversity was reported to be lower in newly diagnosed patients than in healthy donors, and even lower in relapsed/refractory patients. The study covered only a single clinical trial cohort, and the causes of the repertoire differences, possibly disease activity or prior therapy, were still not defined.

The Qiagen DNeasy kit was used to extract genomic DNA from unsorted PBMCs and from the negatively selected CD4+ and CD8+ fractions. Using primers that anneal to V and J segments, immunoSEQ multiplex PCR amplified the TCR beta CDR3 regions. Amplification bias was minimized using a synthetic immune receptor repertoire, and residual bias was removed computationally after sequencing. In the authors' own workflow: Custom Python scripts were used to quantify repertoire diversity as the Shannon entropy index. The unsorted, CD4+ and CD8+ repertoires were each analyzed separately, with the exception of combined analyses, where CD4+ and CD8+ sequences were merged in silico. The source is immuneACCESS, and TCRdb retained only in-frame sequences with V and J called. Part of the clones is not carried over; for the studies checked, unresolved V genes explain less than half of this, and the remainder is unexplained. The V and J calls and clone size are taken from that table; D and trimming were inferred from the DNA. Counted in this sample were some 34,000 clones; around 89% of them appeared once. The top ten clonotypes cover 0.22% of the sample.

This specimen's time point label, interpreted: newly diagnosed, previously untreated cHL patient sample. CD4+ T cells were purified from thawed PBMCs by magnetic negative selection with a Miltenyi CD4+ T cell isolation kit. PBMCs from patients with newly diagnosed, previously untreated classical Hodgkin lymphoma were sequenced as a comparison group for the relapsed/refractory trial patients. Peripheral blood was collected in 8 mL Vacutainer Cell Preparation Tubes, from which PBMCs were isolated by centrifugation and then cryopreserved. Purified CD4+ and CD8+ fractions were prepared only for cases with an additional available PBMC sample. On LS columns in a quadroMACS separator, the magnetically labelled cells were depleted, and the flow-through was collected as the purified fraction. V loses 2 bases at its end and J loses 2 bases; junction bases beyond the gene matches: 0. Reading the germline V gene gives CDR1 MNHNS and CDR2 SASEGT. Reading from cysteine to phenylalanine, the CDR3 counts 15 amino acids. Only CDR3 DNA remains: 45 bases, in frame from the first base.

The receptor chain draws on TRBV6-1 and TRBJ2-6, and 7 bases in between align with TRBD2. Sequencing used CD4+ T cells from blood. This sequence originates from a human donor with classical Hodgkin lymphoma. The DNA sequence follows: TGTGCCAGCAGTGAACGGGGGGCTGGGGCCAACGTCCTGACTTTC. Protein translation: CASSERGAGANVLTF.